Listed here are 16 T cell receptor beta chains from one sample, sequenced in a study of early T cells in non-severe SARS-CoV-2 infection. MiXCR, run by TCRdb on the 5' RACE reads, gives a single entry per CDR3 protein. The sample consists of roughly 53,000 distinct CDR3 sequences, about 12% of them appearing once. The source was whole blood, collected at baseline. The receptors shown here come from an adult who was a healthcare worker with PCR-confirmed SARS-CoV-2 infection or an uninfected control (not recorded which).

This clonotype was found a few times. The chain recombines TRBV7-2 with TRBJ2-7; D is ambiguous. Trimming removed 5 bases at V and 4 bases at J, with 9 bases between. The CDR3 is made up of 12 amino acids. In germline, CDR1 is SGHTA, CDR2 FQGNSA. CDR3 in amino acids: CASSLSGYEQYF. The CDR3 DNA sequence: TGTGCCAGCAGCCTATCTGGGTACGAGCAGTACTTC.

The rearrangement uses TRBV10-3 and TRBJ2-7; 11 bases agree with TRBD2. Germline V gene data show CDR1 as ENHRY and CDR2 as SYGVKD. Trimming at V came to 6 bases and at J to 7 bases, leaving 11 bases not matched to a gene. CDR3 length: 15 residues. The CDR3 sequence: CAIRDSGRASGEQYF. CDR3 bases: TGTGCCATCAGAGATAGCGGGAGGGCCTCCGGAGAGCAGTACTTC.

This clonotype occurred a few times. The gene calls are TRBV6-2 or TRBV6-3 and TRBJ2-3, with TRBD2 identical over 7 bases. Losses at the gene ends were 0 bases for V and 7 bases for J; bases not matched to a gene: 25. Germline V gives CDR1 MNHEY, CDR2 SVGEGT. The CDR3 has 21 amino acids. CDR3 in DNA: TGTGCCAGCAGTTACTCGTCTTTCAGCCATAAGGACGGGAGGTCCGAACATACGCAGTATTTT. Its translation: CASSYSSFSHKDGRSEHTQYF.

This clonotype has only a few counts. V is TRBV20-1 and J is TRBJ2-2; 7 nucleotides match TRBD2. With V trimmed by 5 bases and J by 5 bases, 14 bases remained unmatched. Germline CDR1 is DFQATT and CDR2 is SNEGSKA (reference sequence). The CDR3 covers 16 residues. CDR3 in amino acids: CSAPSAERGDTGELFF. The CDR3 DNA reads TGCAGTGCTCCTTCCGCGGAGCGGGGAGATACCGGGGAGCTGTTTTTT.

This clonotype was recorded many times. The V call is TRBV20-1, the J call TRBJ1-5; D remains unclear. The length of the CDR3 is 13 residues. Germline CDR1 DFQATT, CDR2 SNEGSKA (reference sequence). V lost 3 bases, J lost 6 bases, and 12 bases lay in between. The chain's CDR3 is CSASKGIGQPQHF. CDR3 nucleotide sequence: TGCAGTGCTAGCAAAGGGATTGGTCAGCCCCAGCATTTT.

V gene TRBV12-3 or TRBV12-4 combines with J gene TRBJ2-5, with 7 nucleotides matching TRBD2. The CDR3 totals 14 residues. V trimming: 4 bases; J trimming: 6 bases; junction bases outside the gene matches: 8. CDR3 DNA: TGTGCCAGCAGTTCCCCCCGGGGGGAACAGACCCAGTACTTC. Its protein is CASSSPRGEQTQYF.

This chain uses TRBV11-3 with TRBJ2-7; 9 nucleotides line up with TRBD2. V lost 5 bases and J lost 6; bases outside the gene matches: 11. This CDR3 is built from 15 residues. The V gene's germline CDR1 is SGHNT and CDR2 YENEEA. The CDR3 DNA reads as TGTGCCAGCAGCCCTAGACATAGCGGGAGAAGCGAGCAGTACTTC. Protein product: CASSPRHSGRSEQYF.

This clonotype was counted many times. This sequence joins TRBV7-2 and TRBJ1-1, with D possibly matching TRBD1 (6 bases). Germline V gene data show CDR1 as SGHTA and CDR2 as FQGNSA. The CDR3 covers 13 residues. Deletions cut 5 bases from V and 14 bases from J, with 21 bases between. The DNA of the CDR3 is TGTGCCAGCAGCCCAGGGGACATTCGGTTACACTTCTTT. Translating gives CASSPGDIRLHFF.

This clonotype was counted between two and nine times. This sequence joins TRBV7-8 and TRBJ1-2, with D unclear. The CDR3 contains 14 residues. CDR1 is SGHVS and CDR2 is FQNEAQ in the germline V gene. Trimming cost V 5 bases and J 2 bases, with 12 bases left between them. The CDR3 DNA follows: TGTGCCAGCAGCCCCCGGACGGGGAACTATGGCTACACCTTC. Residues: CASSPRTGNYGYTF.

This clonotype was seen more than once but under ten times. CDR3: CASSEEQGMASYEQFF. The CDR3 coding sequence is TGTGCCAGCAGCGAGGAACAGGGGATGGCATCTTATGAGCAGTTCTTC. V and J are TRBV11-1 and TRBJ2-1; the match to TRBD1 covers 7 bases. The germline V gene encodes CDR1 SGHAT and CDR2 FQDESV (reference sequence). V was clipped by 5 bases and J by 8 bases; unmatched bases: 15. The CDR3 runs 16 residues.

This clonotype was found a few times. J is TRBJ2-1 and V is TRBV24-1; no reliable D call. The CDR3 runs to 16 residues. V was trimmed by 0 bases and J by 0 bases, leaving 8 bases between them. The V gene's germline CDR1 is KGHDR and CDR2 SFDVKD. The CDR3 loop is CATSDLAESSYNEQFF. The CDR3 DNA is TGTGCCACCAGTGATTTGGCGGAGAGCTCCTACAATGAGCAGTTCTTC.

The chain recombines TRBV5-1 with TRBJ2-6; tentatively, D is TRBD2 (5 bases). Germline assignment: CDR1 SGHRS and CDR2 YFSETQ. The CDR3 runs to 16 residues. V lost 0 bases and J 0 bases, leaving 7 bases between the germline ends. The chain's CDR3 is CASSLGTGSGANVLTF. CDR3 coding DNA: TGCGCCAGCAGCTTGGGGACTGGCTCTGGGGCCAACGTCCTGACTTTC. The variable domain in full, completed from reference TRBV5-1 and TRBJ2-6, reads KAGVTQTPRYLIKTRGQQVTLSCSPISGHRSVSWYQQTPGQGLQFLFEYFSETQRNKGNFPGRFSGRQFSNSRSEMNVSTLELGDSALYLCASSLGTGSGANVLTFGAGSRLTVL.

This chain connects TRBV12-3 or TRBV12-4 to TRBJ2-7, with 7 positions matching TRBD1. V lost 4 bases to trimming and J lost 3 bases; unmatched junction nucleotides: 9. The CDR3 contains 15 residues. CDR3 amino acids: CASSSTGTAYYEQYF. The CDR3 coding sequence is TGTGCCAGCAGTTCCACCGGGACAGCTTACTACGAGCAGTACTTC.

The J gene is TRBJ2-6, the V gene TRBV20-1; TRBD1 is a possible D gene (6 bases). The V end lost 1 base, the J end lost 0 bases, and 16 bases lay between the germline ends. Looked up from germline, CDR1 is DFQATT and CDR2 is SNEGSKA (reference sequence). The CDR3 extends over 18 amino acids. In DNA form, the CDR3 reads TGCAGTGCTAGAGCCTTACGGGACACAGTCTCTGGGGCCAACGTCCTGACTTTC. The encoded protein is CSARALRDTVSGANVLTF.

The sample holds a few counts of this clonotype. The V gene is TRBV5-4, the J gene TRBJ2-5, with 9 bases matching TRBD1. The germline gives CDR1 SGHNT, CDR2 YYREEE (reference sequence). The CDR3 is 15 amino acids. The V and J ends lost 3 bases and 2 bases, in that order; junction bases with no gene match: 5. The CDR3 region has the DNA TGTGCCAGCAGCTCCGACAGGGGGTTTCAAGAGACCCAGTACTTC. This translates into CASSSDRGFQETQYF.

The chain has TRBV29-1 and TRBJ2-7; 9 bases match TRBD2. Germline CDR1 and CDR2: SQVTM and ANQGSEA. V lost 2 bases to trimming and J lost 2 bases; unmatched junction nucleotides: 1. This CDR3 region has 13 residues. The CDR3: CSVESSGAYEQYF. CDR3 sequence (DNA): TGCAGCGTTGAATCTAGCGGGGCCTACGAGCAGTACTTC.